The text below deals with one TCR beta chain. The CDR3 sequence is 13 residues long. Trimming took off 5 bases at V and 3 bases at J, with 8 bases between the two ends. The entry originates in a study of blood T cell repertoires in COVID-19. The wider study: The United States, Italy and Spain were the sources of the acute and convalescent COVID-19 samples. From T cells, B-cell-depleted T cells, or PBMCs came the material, which was cDNA or gDNA.

Data came from immunoSEQ multiplex PCR; TCRdb stores just in-frame clones and leaves some out. The data hold around 61,000 clones, with 85% to 90% observed a single time. The source of this sequence is a man aged 55 to 70 with acute or convalescent COVID-19. The source material was peripheral blood. V gene TRBV12-3 or TRBV12-4 combines with J gene TRBJ2-1, with D possibly being TRBD2 (5 bases). The DNA of the CDR3 is TGTGCCAGCAGTCCCCGGGACTACAATGAGCAGTTCTTC. Protein sequence: CASSPRDYNEQFF.